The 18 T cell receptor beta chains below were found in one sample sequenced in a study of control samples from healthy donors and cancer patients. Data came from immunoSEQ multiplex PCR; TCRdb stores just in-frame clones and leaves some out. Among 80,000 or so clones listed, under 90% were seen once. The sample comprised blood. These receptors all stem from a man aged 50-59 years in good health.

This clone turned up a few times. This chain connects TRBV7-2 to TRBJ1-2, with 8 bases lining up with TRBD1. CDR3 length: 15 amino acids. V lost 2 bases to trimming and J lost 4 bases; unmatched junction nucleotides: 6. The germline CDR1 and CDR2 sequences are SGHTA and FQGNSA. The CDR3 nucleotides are TGTGCCAGCAGCTTATCCCGGACAGGGCTCTATGGCTACACCTTC. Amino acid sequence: CASSLSRTGLYGYTF.

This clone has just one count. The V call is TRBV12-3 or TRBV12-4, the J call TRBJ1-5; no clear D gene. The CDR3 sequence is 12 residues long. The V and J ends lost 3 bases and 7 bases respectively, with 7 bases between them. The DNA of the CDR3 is TGTGCCAGCAGTTTTTCTGAGCAGCCCCAGCATTTT. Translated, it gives CASSFSEQPQHF.

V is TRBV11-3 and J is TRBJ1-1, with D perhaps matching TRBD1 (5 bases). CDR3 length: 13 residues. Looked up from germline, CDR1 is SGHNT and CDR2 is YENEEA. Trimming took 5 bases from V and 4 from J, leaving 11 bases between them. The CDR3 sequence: CASSPIQGTEAFF. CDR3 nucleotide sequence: TGTGCCAGCAGCCCAATTCAGGGCACTGAAGCTTTCTTT.

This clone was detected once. The CDR3 DNA sequence: TGTGCCAGCAGCTCCCGGACAGGGGCGGGTCATAACTATGGCTACACCTTC. Protein product: CASSSRTGAGHNYGYTF. This chain uses TRBV5-4 with TRBJ1-2, with 9 bases that match TRBD1. CDR3 length: 17 residues. The germline V gene has CDR1 SGHNT and CDR2 YYREEE (reference sequence). The V gene end was trimmed by 3 bases and the J gene end by 1 base; junction bases not matched to a gene: 10.

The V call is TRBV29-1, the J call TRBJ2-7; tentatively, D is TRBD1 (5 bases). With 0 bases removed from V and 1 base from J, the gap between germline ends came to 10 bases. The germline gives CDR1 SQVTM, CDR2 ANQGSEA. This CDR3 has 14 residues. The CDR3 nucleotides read TGCAGCGTTGAAGATCCTAGGGGTTCCTACGAGCAGTACTTC. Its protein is CSVEDPRGSYEQYF.

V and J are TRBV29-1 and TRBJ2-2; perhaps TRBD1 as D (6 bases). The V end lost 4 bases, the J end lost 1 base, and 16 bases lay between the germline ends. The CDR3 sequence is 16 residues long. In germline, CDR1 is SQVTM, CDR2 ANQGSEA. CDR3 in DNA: TGCAGCGTTGCCGGGTCAGGGGCGAGGAACACCGGGGAGCTGTTTTTT. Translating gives CSVAGSGARNTGELFF.

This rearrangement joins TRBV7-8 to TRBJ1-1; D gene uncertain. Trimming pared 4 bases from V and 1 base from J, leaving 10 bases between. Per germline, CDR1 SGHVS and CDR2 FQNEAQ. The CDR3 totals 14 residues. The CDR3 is CASSSGGRNTEAFF. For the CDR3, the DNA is TGTGCCAGCAGCTCAGGCGGGAGGAACACTGAAGCTTTCTTT.

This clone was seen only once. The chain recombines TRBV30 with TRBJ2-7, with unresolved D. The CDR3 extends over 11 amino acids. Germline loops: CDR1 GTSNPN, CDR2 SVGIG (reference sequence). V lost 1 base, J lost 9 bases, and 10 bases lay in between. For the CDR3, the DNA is TGTGCCTGGAGTGACGGACCGGGGCAGTACTTC. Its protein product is CAWSDGPGQYF. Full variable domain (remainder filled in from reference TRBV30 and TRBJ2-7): SQTIHQWPATLVQPVGSPLSLECTVEGTSNPNLYWYRQAAGRGLQLLFYSVGIGQISSEVPQNLSASRPQDRQFILSSKKLLLSDSGFYLCAWSDGPGQYFGPGTRLTVT.

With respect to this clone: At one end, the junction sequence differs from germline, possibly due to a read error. This CDR3 is CASSLGWTDPSVF. In nucleotides, the CDR3 is TGTGCCAGCAGTTTAGGGTGGACAGACCCGTCGGTCTTC. The chain carries TRBV27 and TRBJ1-2; a possible D gene is TRBD1 (6 bases). The CDR3 totals 13 residues. Germline loops: CDR1 MNHEY, CDR2 SMNVEV (reference sequence).

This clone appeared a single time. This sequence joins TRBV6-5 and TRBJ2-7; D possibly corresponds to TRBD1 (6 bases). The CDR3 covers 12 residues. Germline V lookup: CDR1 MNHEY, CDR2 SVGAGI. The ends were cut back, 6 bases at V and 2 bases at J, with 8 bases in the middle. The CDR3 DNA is TGTGCCAGCAGGACAGGACCCTACGAGCAGTACTTC. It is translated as CASRTGPYEQYF.

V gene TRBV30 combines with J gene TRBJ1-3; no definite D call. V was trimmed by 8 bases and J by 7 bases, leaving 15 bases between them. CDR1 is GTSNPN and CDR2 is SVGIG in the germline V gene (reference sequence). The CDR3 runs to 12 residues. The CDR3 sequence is CAGKYSGNTIYF. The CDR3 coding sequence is TGTGCCGGGAAATACAGCGGTAACACCATATATTTT.

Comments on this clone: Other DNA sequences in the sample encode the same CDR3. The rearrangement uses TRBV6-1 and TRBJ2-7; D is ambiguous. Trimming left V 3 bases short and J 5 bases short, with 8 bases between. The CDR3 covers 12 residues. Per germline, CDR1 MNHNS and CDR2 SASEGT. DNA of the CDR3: TGTGCCAGCAGTGAGTGGGGTCACGAGCAGTACTTC. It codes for CASSEWGHEQYF.

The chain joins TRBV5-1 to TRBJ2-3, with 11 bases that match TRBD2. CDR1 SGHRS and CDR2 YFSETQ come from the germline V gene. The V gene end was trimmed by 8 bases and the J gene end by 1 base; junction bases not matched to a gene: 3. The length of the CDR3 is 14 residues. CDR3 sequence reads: CASTTSGGTDTQYF. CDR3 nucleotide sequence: TGCGCCAGTACGACTAGCGGGGGCACAGATACGCAGTATTTT.

This CDR3 is CASRDRGKSEAFF. The CDR3 coding sequence is TGTGCCAGTCGAGACAGGGGAAAGTCTGAAGCTTTCTTT. V and J are TRBV19 and TRBJ1-1; 8 bases are a match to TRBD1. Trimming at V came to 8 bases and at J to 6 bases, leaving 8 bases not matched to a gene. CDR1 is LNHDA and CDR2 is SQIVND in the germline V gene (reference sequence). The CDR3 spans 13 residues.

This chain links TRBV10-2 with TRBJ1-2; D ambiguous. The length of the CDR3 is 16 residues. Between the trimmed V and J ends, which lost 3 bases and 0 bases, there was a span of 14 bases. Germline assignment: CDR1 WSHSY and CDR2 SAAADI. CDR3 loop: CASSDVLGGPNYGYTF. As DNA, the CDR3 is TGCGCCAGCAGTGACGTCTTAGGAGGGCCTAACTATGGCTACACCTTC.

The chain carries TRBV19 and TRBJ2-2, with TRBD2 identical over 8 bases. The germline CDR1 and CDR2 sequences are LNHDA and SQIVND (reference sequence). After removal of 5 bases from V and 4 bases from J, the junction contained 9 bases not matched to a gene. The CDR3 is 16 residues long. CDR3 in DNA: TGTGCCAGTAGTCCAGGACTAGCCTCAACCACCGGGGAGCTGTTTTTT. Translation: CASSPGLASTTGELFF.

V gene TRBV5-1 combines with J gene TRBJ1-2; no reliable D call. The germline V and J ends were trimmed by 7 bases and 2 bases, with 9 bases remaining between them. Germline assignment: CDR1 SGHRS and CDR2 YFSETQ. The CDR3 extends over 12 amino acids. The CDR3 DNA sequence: TGCGCCAGCGCCGGGCAGAACTATGGCTACACCTTC. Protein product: CASAGQNYGYTF.

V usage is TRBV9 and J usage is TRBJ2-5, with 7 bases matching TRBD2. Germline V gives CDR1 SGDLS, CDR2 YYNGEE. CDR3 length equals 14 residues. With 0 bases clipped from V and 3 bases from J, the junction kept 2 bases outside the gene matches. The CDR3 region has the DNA TGTGCCAGCAGCGTAGCTCTAGCGGAAGAGACCCAGTACTTC. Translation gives CASSVALAEETQYF.